The rows below give T cell receptor beta chains drawn from one sample of a study of cytomegalovirus exposure and HLA in healthy donors. The assay was immunoSEQ multiplex PCR, and TCRdb's table has in-frame clones only and misses some. This table holds around 93,000 clones, about 85% found once. Sequencing was done on a sample of PBMCs. These receptors all stem from a man between 18 and 35 years old in good health and CMV-seropositive. Each CDR3 is given with its conserved first and last residue. Each record gives: J gene, clone size, D gene, V gene, CDR3 DNA, CDR3 protein. A D gene is named only where the DNA matches it firmly. Clone size is given for some rows only: seen once, a few or many times, or a class if the clone is expanded.

J: TRBJ1-4; size: NA; D: NA; V: TRBV28; DNA: TGTGCCAGCAGCACAGGGTTTTCGGCAACTAATGAAAAACTGTTTTTT; CDR3: CASSTGFSATNEKLFF
J: TRBJ2-7; size: NA; D: NA; V: TRBV5-6; DNA: TGTGCCAGCAGCTTGATGACAGGTACTATCGCCTACGAGCAGTACTTC; CDR3: CASSLMTGTIAYEQYF
J: TRBJ1-1; size: NA; D: NA; V: TRBV28; DNA: TGTGCCAGCAGTTCCCCGGGGACTGAAGCTTTCTTT; CDR3: CASSSPGTEAFF
J: TRBJ1-1; size: NA; D: TRBD1; V: TRBV7-9; DNA: TGTGCCAGCAGCTTAGGACAGGGTGATGATGCTTTCTTT; CDR3: CASSLGQGDDAFF
J: TRBJ2-2; size: NA; D: TRBD1; V: TRBV27; DNA: TGTGCCAGCAGTTTATCCGGACAGGGTATCACCGGGGAGCTGTTTTTT; CDR3: CASSLSGQGITGELFF
J: TRBJ2-5; size: once; D: NA; V: TRBV7-7; DNA: TGTGCCAGCGAGCGGCACCAAGAGACCCAGTACTTC; CDR3: CASERHQETQYF
J: TRBJ2-2; size: NA; D: TRBD2; V: TRBV7-9; DNA: TGTGCCAGCAGCCCCTTTATGAGCGGGAGGGCCAAGAACACCGGGGAGCTGTTTTTT; CDR3: CASSPFMSGRAKNTGELFF
J: TRBJ2-1; size: NA; D: NA; V: TRBV7-3; DNA: TGTGCCAGCAGCTCTACTACCACAACCGAGCAGTTCTTC; CDR3: CASSSTTTTEQFF
J: TRBJ1-1; size: NA; D: NA; V: TRBV5-1; DNA: TGCGCCAGCAGCTTCGATCAGATGAACACTGAAGCTTTCTTT; CDR3: CASSFDQMNTEAFF
J: TRBJ2-5; size: NA; D: TRBD1; V: TRBV7-9; DNA: TGTGCCAGCACCACCGGGACAGGGGACGAGACCCAGTACTTC; CDR3: CASTTGTGDETQYF
J: TRBJ2-1; size: once; D: TRBD2; V: TRBV2; DNA: TGTGCCAGCAGTGAGGCCCCTAGCGGGAGGTTCAATGAGCAGTTCTTC; CDR3: CASSEAPSGRFNEQFF
J: TRBJ2-3; size: NA; D: NA; V: TRBV7-3; DNA: TGTGCCAGCAGCTTAGGGGCCTACACAGATACGCAGTATTTT; CDR3: CASSLGAYTDTQYF
J: TRBJ1-4; size: NA; D: NA; V: TRBV18; DNA: TGTGCCAGCTCACCACCGCGAACAAGGAGTGAAAAACTGTTTTTT; CDR3: CASSPPRTRSEKLFF
J: TRBJ2-5; size: NA; D: NA; V: TRBV10-3; DNA: TGTGCCATCAGAGCGGATCAAGAGACCCAGTACTTC; CDR3: CAIRADQETQYF
J: TRBJ2-5; size: once; D: TRBD2; V: TRBV29-1; DNA: TGCAGCGTCGTTTCCCTAGCGGAATACAACTTAAAAGAGACCCAGTACTTC; CDR3: CSVVSLAEYNLKETQYF
J: TRBJ2-2; size: NA; D: TRBD2; V: TRBV6-1; DNA: TGTGCCAGCACAGCGGGAGTTTGGACCGGGGAGCTGTTTTTT; CDR3: CASTAGVWTGELFF
J: TRBJ2-3; size: NA; D: NA; V: TRBV7-3; DNA: TGTGCCAGCAGCTTAGTCAACACAGATACGCAGTATTTT; CDR3: CASSLVNTDTQYF
J: TRBJ1-2; size: few; D: TRBD1; V: TRBV6-1; DNA: TGTGCCAGCAGTCCGGGACAGAGAAGCTATGGCTACACCTTC; CDR3: CASSPGQRSYGYTF
J: TRBJ2-1; size: NA; D: TRBD2; V: TRBV10-3; DNA: TGTGCCATCAGTGAGGGGACTAGCGTTAATGAGCAGTTCTTC; CDR3: CAISEGTSVNEQFF
J: TRBJ2-7; size: NA; D: TRBD2; V: TRBV11-2; DNA: TGTGCCAGCAGCTTAGCGACTAGCGTAGGGGAGCAGTACTTC; CDR3: CASSLATSVGEQYF
J: TRBJ2-1; size: NA; D: TRBD2; V: TRBV28; DNA: TGTGCCAGCAGTTTACTAGGACTAGCCAAATCCCATGAGCAGTTCTTC; CDR3: CASSLLGLAKSHEQFF
J: TRBJ2-2; size: few; D: TRBD1; V: TRBV9; DNA: TGTGCCAGCAGTATGACAGGGGTGACCGGGGAGCTGTTTTTT; CDR3: CASSMTGVTGELFF
J: TRBJ1-4; size: NA; D: TRBD1; V: TRBV29-1; DNA: TGCAGCGTTGAGGGTCAGGGGGCTGAAAAACTGTTTTTT; CDR3: CSVEGQGAEKLFF
J: TRBJ2-5; size: NA; D: TRBD2; V: TRBV6-5; DNA: TGTGCCAGCAGTTACTCAGGTCTAGCGGAAGAGACCCAGTACTTC; CDR3: CASSYSGLAEETQYF
J: TRBJ1-2; size: NA; D: TRBD1; V: TRBV28; DNA: TGTGCCAGCAGTTTACTCCGGGACAGGGGGTATGGCTACACCTTC; CDR3: CASSLLRDRGYGYTF
J: TRBJ2-7; size: NA; D: NA; V: TRBV6-1; DNA: TGTGCCAGCAGACAGGGTGGTGGGACCTACGAGCAGTACTTC; CDR3: CASRQGGGTYEQYF
J: TRBJ1-1; size: NA; D: NA; V: TRBV7-2; DNA: TGTGCCAGCAGCCTGAGAGAGAACACTGAAGCTTTCTTT; CDR3: CASSLRENTEAFF
J: TRBJ2-2; size: NA; D: TRBD2; V: TRBV11-3; DNA: TGTGCCAGCAGCTTACTAGCGGGAGCGACGAACACCGGGGAGCTGTTTTTT; CDR3: CASSLLAGATNTGELFF
J: TRBJ1-2; size: NA; D: TRBD1; V: TRBV6-6; DNA: TGTGCCAGCAGTTACTCGAGGCAGGGGGAGGGCTACACCTTC; CDR3: CASSYSRQGEGYTF
J: TRBJ2-7; size: once; D: TRBD2; V: TRBV28; DNA: TGTGCCAGCAGTAAAGGACTAGCGAGAGCCTACGAGCAGTACTTC; CDR3: CASSKGLARAYEQYF
J: TRBJ1-3; size: NA; D: NA; V: TRBV4-1; DNA: TGCGCCAGCAGCCAAGAACCTGCGTCCGCCTCTGGAAACACCATATATTTT; CDR3: CASSQEPASASGNTIYF
J: TRBJ1-2; size: NA; D: NA; V: TRBV10-3; DNA: TGTGCCATCAGTGAAGACAGCCTAGATGGCTACACCTTC; CDR3: CAISEDSLDGYTF
J: TRBJ1-3; size: NA; D: NA; V: TRBV6-5; DNA: TGTGCCAGCAGGCGGGGTCCCTCTGGAAACACCATATATTTT; CDR3: CASRRGPSGNTIYF
J: TRBJ2-1; size: once; D: TRBD2; V: TRBV29-1; DNA: TGCAGCGGTCGACTAGCGGGGTACAATGAGCAGTTCTTC; CDR3: CSGRLAGYNEQFF
J: TRBJ2-3; size: NA; D: NA; V: TRBV27; DNA: TGTGCCAGCAGTGTCTTGAGTGGTACGCAGTATTTT; CDR3: CASSVLSGTQYF
J: TRBJ1-5; size: few; D: NA; V: TRBV6-1; DNA: TGTGCCAGCAGGGACAGTGGCAATCAGCCCCAGCATTTT; CDR3: CASRDSGNQPQHF
J: TRBJ2-5; size: NA; D: NA; V: TRBV7-9; DNA: TGTGCCAGCAGCCCTGGACAGTTTGAAGAGACCCAGTACTTC; CDR3: CASSPGQFEETQYF
J: TRBJ2-3; size: NA; D: TRBD2; V: TRBV5-1; DNA: TGCGCCAGCAGCTCAGGGGGACTAGCGACAGATACGCAGTATTTT; CDR3: CASSSGGLATDTQYF
J: TRBJ2-5; size: NA; D: TRBD2; V: TRBV30; DNA: TGTGCCTGGAGTGTAGCGGGAGGTTGGGAGACCCAGTACTTC; CDR3: CAWSVAGGWETQYF
J: TRBJ2-1; size: NA; D: NA; V: TRBV27; DNA: TGTGCCAGCAGTTTATTACCCGTAGTGGGAGGGGGCTCCTACAATGAGCAGTTCTTC; CDR3: CASSLLPVVGGGSYNEQFF
J: TRBJ1-3; size: NA; D: NA; V: TRBV5-6; DNA: TGTGCCAGCAGCTTGGCGAGTGCCGCGACTGGAAACACCATATATTTT; CDR3: CASSLASAATGNTIYF
J: TRBJ1-4; size: NA; D: TRBD1; V: TRBV28; DNA: TGTGCCAGCAGTTCCGCCGGGACAGGTTACGAAAAACTGTTTTTT; CDR3: CASSSAGTGYEKLFF
J: TRBJ1-5; size: NA; D: NA; V: TRBV19; DNA: TGTGCCAGTAGTACGTCCGGGGGGACGAATCAGCCCCAGCATTTT; CDR3: CASSTSGGTNQPQHF
J: TRBJ1-1; size: medium-sized; D: NA; V: TRBV2; DNA: TGTGCCAGCAGTGATGGTCAGGGCACTGAAGCTTTCTTT; CDR3: CASSDGQGTEAFF
J: TRBJ1-1; size: NA; D: TRBD1; V: TRBV29-1; DNA: TGCAGCGTTCCCAACGACAGGGGGAGGCCTGAAGCTTTCTTT; CDR3: CSVPNDRGRPEAFF
J: TRBJ1-5; size: NA; D: TRBD1; V: TRBV7-2; DNA: TGTGCCAGCAGCCCTAAGACAGGGGAAAACAATCAGCCCCAGCATTTT; CDR3: CASSPKTGENNQPQHF
J: TRBJ1-1; size: few; D: NA; V: TRBV6-5; DNA: TGTGCCGCGGGGAGGGCCACGAACACTGAAGCTTTCTTT; CDR3: CAAGRATNTEAFF